One sample yielded the 29 T cell receptor beta chains listed below, sequenced in a study of blood T cells in healthy people across ages. A J-beta primer mix and a sample-barcoded 5' primer were used in a second PCR of roughly 7 to 12 cycles. TCRdb ran MiXCR on the 5' RACE reads and lists one entry per CDR3 protein. The sample records around 1,700,000 distinct CDR3 sequences, roughly 27% being singletons. What was sequenced was blood. Every receptor here comes from a woman younger than 45 in good health.

This clonotype was detected only a few times. The rearrangement uses TRBV18 and TRBJ1-1; D remains ambiguous. The V and J ends lost 3 bases and 0 bases respectively, with 8 bases between them. The CDR3 sequence is 14 residues long. In germline, CDR1 is KGHSH, CDR2 LQKENI. This CDR3 reads CASSPPTLNTEAFF. Written as DNA, the CDR3 is TGTGCCAGCTCACCCCCGACGTTGAACACTGAAGCTTTCTTT. The whole variable domain, remainder taken from reference TRBV18 and TRBJ1-1, is NAGVMQNPRHLVRRRGQEARLRCSPMKGHSHVYWYRQLPEEGLKFMVYLQKENIIDESGMPKERFSAEFPKEGPSILRIQQVVRGDSAAYFCASSPPTLNTEAFFGQGTRLTVV.

The rearrangement joins TRBV29-1 to TRBJ2-7, with a tentative D call TRBD2 (5 bases). Germline-derived CDR1 and CDR2 are SQVTM and ANQGSEA. The CDR3 runs 13 residues. The germline V and J ends were trimmed by 5 bases and 0 bases, with 11 bases remaining between them. CDR3 DNA sequence: TGCAGCGTTAGGGAGCGGACCTCCTACGAGCAGTACTTC. Its translation: CSVRERTSYEQYF.

This clonotype has at least ten counts. The V and J genes are TRBV7-2 and TRBJ2-5; TRBD1 or TRBD2 may be the D gene (5 bases each). This CDR3 has 13 amino acids. Germline CDR1 is SGHTA and CDR2 is FQGNSA. The V end was cut by 3 bases, the J end by 5 bases, with 10 bases between. CDR3 sequence: CASSFTWGETQYF. The CDR3, as DNA: TGTGCCAGCAGCTTTACATGGGGGGAGACCCAGTACTTC.

This clonotype was recorded a few times. The rearrangement joins TRBV20-1 to TRBJ1-5; 8 bases are a match to TRBD1. Germline assignment: CDR1 DFQATT and CDR2 SNEGSKA (reference sequence). The CDR3 sequence is 15 residues long. J lost 0 bases, V lost 6 bases, and 7 bases had no gene match. The chain's CDR3 is CSAERTGYSNQPQHF. CDR3 nucleotide sequence: TGCAGTGCCGAGAGGACAGGGTATAGCAATCAGCCCCAGCATTTT.

This chain uses TRBV7-2 with TRBJ1-4; D unresolved. Germline V gene data show CDR1 as SGHTA and CDR2 as FQGNSA. The CDR3 has 13 amino acids. V shed 5 bases and J shed 11 bases, with 15 bases lying between them. The CDR3 is CASSPPPRGKLFF. The CDR3 DNA sequence: TGTGCCAGCAGCCCACCTCCCCGGGGTAAACTGTTTTTT. The variable domain in full, with the rest retrieved from reference TRBV7-2 and TRBJ1-4, is GAGVSQSPSNKVTEKGKDVELRCDPISGHTALYWYRQSLGQGLEFLIYFQGNSAPDKSGLPSDRFSAERTGGSVSTLTIQRTQQEDSAVYLCASSPPPRGKLFFGSGTQLSVL.

On this clonotype itself: This clone may be a read error of a much larger clone one base away. The chain links TRBV5-5 to TRBJ2-7; no clear D. Germline V CDR1 and CDR2: SGHKS, YYEKEE (reference sequence). V lost 0 bases to trimming and J lost 7 bases, with 8 bases between them. The CDR3 is made up of 12 amino acids. The CDR3 protein is CASSLVIDEQYF. The CDR3 DNA sequence: TGTGCCAGCAGCTTGGTCATCGATGAGCAGTACTTC.

Ten or more counts support this clonotype. The rearrangement joins TRBV27 to TRBJ2-1; tentative D call: TRBD1 (5 bases). Germline loops: CDR1 MNHEY, CDR2 SMNVEV (reference sequence). CDR3 length equals 16 residues. V was clipped by 5 bases and J by 4 bases, with 18 bases between them. The DNA for the CDR3 is TGTGCCAGCAGTCCCGCCTCGGCAGGGAAGTACAATGAGCAGTTCTTC. Amino acids: CASSPASAGKYNEQFF.

The sample holds a few counts of this clonotype. The chain carries TRBV5-4 and TRBJ2-7; 8 bases agree with TRBD2. There are 16 residues in the CDR3. The V gene's germline CDR1 is SGHNT and CDR2 YYREEE (reference sequence). V shed 4 bases and J 4 bases; nucleotides not matched to a gene: 13. CDR3 in amino acids: CASSPKASGSSYEQYF. The DNA for the CDR3 is TGTGCCAGCAGCCCCAAGGCCAGCGGGAGTTCTTACGAGCAGTACTTC.

This clonotype was recorded a few times. The genes are TRBV6-5 and TRBJ2-7; TRBD1 aligns across 8 bases. V lost 6 bases and J lost 5; bases outside the gene matches: 6. The CDR3 covers 13 residues. The V gene's germline CDR1 is MNHEY and CDR2 SVGAGI. The CDR3 here is CASREDRVHEQYF. CDR3 bases: TGTGCCAGCAGGGAGGACAGGGTCCACGAGCAGTACTTC.

This chain links TRBV18 with TRBJ2-6; D is undetermined. This CDR3 spans 16 amino acids. V shed 2 bases and J shed 0 bases, with 8 bases lying between them. Per germline, CDR1 KGHSH and CDR2 LQKENI. CDR3 coding DNA: TGTGCCAGCTCACCAAGGCAGCACTCTGGGGCCAACGTCCTGACTTTC. Its protein product is CASSPRQHSGANVLTF. Looking up the rest from reference TRBV18 and TRBJ2-6 gives the full variable domain: NAGVMQNPRHLVRRRGQEARLRCSPMKGHSHVYWYRQLPEEGLKFMVYLQKENIIDESGMPKERFSAEFPKEGPSILRIQQVVRGDSAAYFCASSPRQHSGANVLTFGAGSRLTVL.

CDR3 amino acids: CASRQGREDTQYF. The CDR3 nucleotides read TGCGCCAGCCGACAGGGGAGAGAAGATACGCAGTATTTT. This chain connects TRBV5-1 to TRBJ2-3; TRBD1 matches at 8 bases. CDR3 length: 13 amino acids. The V gene end was trimmed by 7 bases and the J gene end by 5 bases; junction bases not matched to a gene: 6. Germline V gives CDR1 SGHRS, CDR2 YFSETQ.

The CDR3 loop is CASSLVPTSGRAEDTQYF. CDR3 bases: TGCGCCAGCAGCTTGGTCCCGACTAGCGGGAGGGCCGAAGATACGCAGTATTTT. The chain employs TRBV5-1 and TRBJ2-3, with TRBD2 matching 14 bases. CDR3 length: 18 residues. Germline V gene data show CDR1 as SGHRS and CDR2 as YFSETQ. J was trimmed by 5 bases and V by 0 bases; bases with no gene match: 8.

The chain has TRBV12-3 or TRBV12-4 and TRBJ2-5; D is unresolved. The length of the CDR3 is 15 residues. V lost 2 bases and J 5 bases, leaving 15 bases between the germline ends. CDR3 sequence (DNA): TGTGCCAGCAGTTTAAGCAGGCAAAGAGTGGAGACCCAGTACTTC. Translating it yields CASSLSRQRVETQYF.

This clonotype was counted between two and nine times. This sequence joins TRBV7-3 and TRBJ2-3; 8 nucleotides line up with TRBD2. Germline V lookup: CDR1 SGHTA, CDR2 FQGTGA. This CDR3 has 17 residues. V lost 2 bases to trimming and J lost 0 bases; unmatched junction nucleotides: 7. CDR3 sequence: CASSLGVSGTSTDTQYF. The CDR3 bases are TGTGCCAGCAGCTTAGGGGTTAGCGGGACAAGCACAGATACGCAGTATTTT.

This clonotype was seen at least ten times. One junction end disagrees with the germline gene, perhaps due to a read error. This chain joins TRBV12-3 or TRBV12-4 and TRBJ2-7, with D tentatively TRBD1 or TRBD2 (6 bases each). The CDR3 consists of 15 residues. The CDR3 sequence: CASSFGGGLSYEQYF. The CDR3 DNA sequence: TGCGCCAGCAGCTTTGGAGGGGGGTTATCCTACGAGCAGTACTTC.

The V gene is TRBV12-3 or TRBV12-4, the J gene TRBJ2-3; 7 nucleotides match TRBD1. The CDR3 extends over 14 amino acids. The junction had 7 bases not matched to a gene; V was cut back by 6 bases and J by 4 bases. This CDR3 reads CASRIGQGADTQYF. The CDR3, as DNA: TGTGCCAGCAGAATAGGGCAGGGGGCAGATACGCAGTATTTT.

The rearrangement links TRBV10-2 to TRBJ2-4; the D gene is possibly TRBD2 (5 bases). The V gene lost 3 bases and the J gene lost 6 bases, with 24 bases spanning the gap. There are 18 residues in the CDR3. Germline V CDR1 and CDR2: WSHSY, SAAADI. CDR3 DNA sequence: TGCGCCAGCAGTGACCTATTCGGGGATGCCCATGCTCTAAACATTCAGTACTTC. Amino acid sequence: CASSDLFGDAHALNIQYF.

This clonotype was seen ten or more times. The V call is TRBV9, the J call TRBJ2-1; D possibly matches TRBD1 or TRBD2 (6 bases each). V gave up 4 bases and J gave up 9 bases, with 17 bases separating them. Germline loops: CDR1 SGDLS, CDR2 YYNGEE. The CDR3 loop spans 14 amino acids. The CDR3 coding sequence is TGTGCCAGCAGCCCTAGAGGGGGGAAGCGTGAGCAGTTCTTC. It codes for CASSPRGGKREQFF. Supplemented by reference TRBV9 and TRBJ2-1, the full variable domain reads DSGVTQTPKHLITATGQRVTLRCSPRSGDLSVYWYQQSLDQGLQFLIQYYNGEERAKGNILERFSAQQFPDLHSELNLSSLELGDSALYFCASSPRGGKREQFFGPGTRLTVL.

A few counts support this clonotype. CDR3 bases: TGTGCCATCAGAGGACAGGGCAATGAGCAGTTCTTC. Translated: CAIRGQGNEQFF. The gene calls are TRBV10-3 and TRBJ2-1; 8 bases are shared with TRBD1. Germline lookup yields CDR1 ENHRY and CDR2 SYGVKD. The CDR3 runs 12 residues. V shed 6 bases, J shed 6 bases, and the junction held 1 base outside the gene matches.

Here the CDR3 reads CASSNEPARSYEQYF. The CDR3 DNA sequence: TGTGCCAGCAGTAATGAACCAGCGCGCTCCTACGAGCAGTACTTC. This chain joins TRBV12-3 or TRBV12-4 and TRBJ2-7; D is uncertain. The CDR3 has 15 amino acids. V was clipped by 5 bases and J by 0 bases, with 14 bases between them.

A few counts support this clonotype. A much larger clone differs by one base, so this may be a read error. The chain is built from TRBV7-2 and TRBJ1-2; D gene unclear. The CDR3 loop spans 13 amino acids. Germline CDR1 SGHTA, CDR2 FQGNSA. Deletions cut 5 bases from V and 2 bases from J, with 9 bases between. In DNA form, the CDR3 reads TGTGCCAGCAGCGCGGACGGAAACTATGGCTACACCTTC. Its translation: CASSADGNYGYTF.

This chain uses TRBV28 with TRBJ1-2; a possible D gene is TRBD1 (6 bases). V was trimmed by 3 bases and J by 4 bases, leaving 9 bases between them. Germline V gene sequence: CDR1 MDHEN, CDR2 SYDVKM. This CDR3 region has 13 residues. The DNA for the CDR3 is TGTGCCAGCAGTTTCCGGGACATCTATGGCTACACCTTC. It translates to CASSFRDIYGYTF.

The chain's CDR3 is CASSRHPSNTEAFF. CDR3 coding DNA: TGTGCCAGCAGTCGACACCCATCGAACACTGAAGCTTTCTTT. The V call is TRBV7-2, the J call TRBJ1-1; no firm D call. V was pared by 6 bases and J by 1 base, with 12 bases between. Germline CDR1 reads SGHTA; CDR2 reads FQGNSA. The CDR3 contains 14 residues.

The chain recombines TRBV20-1 with TRBJ2-3; no clear D gene. The CDR3 covers 12 residues. Germline values: CDR1 DFQATT, CDR2 SNEGSKA (reference sequence). Trimming cost V 3 bases and J 6 bases, with 10 bases left between them. CDR3 DNA: TGCAGTGCTAGTTCCGGGTTTGATACGCAGTATTTT. This encodes CSASSGFDTQYF.

This clonotype was counted at least ten times. This chain connects TRBV4-1 to TRBJ1-5; D may be TRBD1 (5 bases). There are 13 residues in the CDR3. Between the trimmed V and J ends, which lost 3 bases and 8 bases, there was a span of 11 bases. Germline-derived CDR1 and CDR2 are MGHRA and YSYEKL. As DNA, the CDR3 is TGCGCCAGCAGCCAGCAGGGTCCCGAGCCCCAGCATTTT. Translated, it gives CASSQQGPEPQHF.

This clonotype was found many times. The chain couples TRBV5-1 to TRBJ2-7; TRBD1 matches 7 bases. Germline V CDR1 and CDR2: SGHRS, YFSETQ. There are 14 residues in the CDR3. Germline trimming cut 5 bases from V and 3 bases from J; bases unmatched to any gene: 8. In nucleotides, the CDR3 is TGCGCCAGCAGTAAAGGACAGGACGTCTACGAGCAGTACTTC. This translates into CASSKGQDVYEQYF.

This clonotype has a single count. The gene calls are TRBV5-1 and TRBJ2-5; TRBD1 might be the D (6 bases). The CDR3 is 15 residues long. Germline-derived CDR1 and CDR2 are SGHRS and YFSETQ. V lost 4 bases, J lost 11 bases, and 24 bases lay in between. The CDR3 region has the DNA TGCGCCAGCAGCGTGTCGGGACAACGAAACAATGAGCAGTACTTC. The encoded protein is CASSVSGQRNNEQYF.

This clonotype was found a few times. Its ends do not fully match the called genes, so a read error is possible. The genes are TRBV6-1 and TRBJ2-4; D remains ambiguous. The germline V gene has CDR1 MNHNS and CDR2 SASEGT. The CDR3 has 13 residues. The CDR3 DNA reads TGTGCCAGCAGGGAAGACATCAAAAACATTCAGTACTTC. Translated: CASREDIKNIQYF.

This clonotype was counted at least ten times. J is TRBJ2-7 and V is TRBV28; TRBD2 aligns across 7 bases. This CDR3 region has 13 residues. Germline V gene sequence: CDR1 MDHEN, CDR2 SYDVKM. V dropped 6 bases and J dropped 2; count of bases not matched to a gene: 4. As DNA, the CDR3 is TGTGCCAGCAGAAAAGGACTAGCCTACGAGCAGTACTTC. This translates into CASRKGLAYEQYF.